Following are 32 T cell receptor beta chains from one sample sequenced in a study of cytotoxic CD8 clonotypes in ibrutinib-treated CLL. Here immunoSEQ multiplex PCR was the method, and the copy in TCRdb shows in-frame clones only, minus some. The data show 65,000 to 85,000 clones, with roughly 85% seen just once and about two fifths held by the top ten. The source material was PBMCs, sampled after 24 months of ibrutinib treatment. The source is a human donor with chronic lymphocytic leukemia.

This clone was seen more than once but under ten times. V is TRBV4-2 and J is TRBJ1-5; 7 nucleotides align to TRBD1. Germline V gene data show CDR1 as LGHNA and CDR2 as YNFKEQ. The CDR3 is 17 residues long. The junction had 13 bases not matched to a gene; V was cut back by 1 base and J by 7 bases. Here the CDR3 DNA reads TGTGCCAGCAGCCAAGTTGGGGCAGGGGGTCTGGGACAGCCCCAGCATTTT. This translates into CASSQVGAGGLGQPQHF.

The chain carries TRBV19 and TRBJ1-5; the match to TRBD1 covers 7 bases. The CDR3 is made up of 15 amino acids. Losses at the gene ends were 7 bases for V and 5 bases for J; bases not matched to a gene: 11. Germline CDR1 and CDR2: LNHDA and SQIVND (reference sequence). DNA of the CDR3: TGTGCCAGTAAGAAGAACCGGGACAGAGATCAGCCCCAGCATTTT. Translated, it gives CASKKNRDRDQPQHF. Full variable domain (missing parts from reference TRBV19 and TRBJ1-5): DGGITQSPKYLFRKEGQNVTLSCEQNLNHDAMYWYRQDPGQGLRLIYYSQIVNDFQKGDIAEGYSVSREKKESFPLTVTSAQKNPTAFYLCASKKNRDRDQPQHFGDGTRLSIL.

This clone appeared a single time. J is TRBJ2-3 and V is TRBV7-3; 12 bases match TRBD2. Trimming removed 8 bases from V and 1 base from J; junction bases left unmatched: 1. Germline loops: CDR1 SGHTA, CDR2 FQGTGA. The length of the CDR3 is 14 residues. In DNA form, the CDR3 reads TGTGCCAGCGGACTAGCGGGGCGCACAGATACGCAGTATTTT. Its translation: CASGLAGRTDTQYF.

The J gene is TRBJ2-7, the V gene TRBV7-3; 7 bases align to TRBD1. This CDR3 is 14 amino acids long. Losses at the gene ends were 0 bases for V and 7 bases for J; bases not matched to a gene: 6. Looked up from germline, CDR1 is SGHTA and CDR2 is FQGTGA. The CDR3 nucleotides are TGTGCCAGCAGCTTAACCGGGGACAGAGGGGAGCAGTACTTC. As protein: CASSLTGDRGEQYF.

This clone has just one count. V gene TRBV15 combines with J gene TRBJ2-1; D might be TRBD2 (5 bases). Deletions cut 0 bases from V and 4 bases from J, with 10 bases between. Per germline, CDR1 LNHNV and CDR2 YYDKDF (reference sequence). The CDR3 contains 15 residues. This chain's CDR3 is CATSRDGGTYNEQFF. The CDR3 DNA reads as TGTGCCACCAGCAGAGACGGAGGAACATACAATGAGCAGTTCTTC.

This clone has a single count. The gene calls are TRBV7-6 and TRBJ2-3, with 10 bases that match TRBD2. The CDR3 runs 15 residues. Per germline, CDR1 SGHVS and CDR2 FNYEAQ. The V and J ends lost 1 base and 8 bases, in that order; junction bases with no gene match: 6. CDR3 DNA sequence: TGTGCCAGCAGCTTAGGGCTAGCGGGAGAGCCTACGCAGTATTTT. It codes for CASSLGLAGEPTQYF.

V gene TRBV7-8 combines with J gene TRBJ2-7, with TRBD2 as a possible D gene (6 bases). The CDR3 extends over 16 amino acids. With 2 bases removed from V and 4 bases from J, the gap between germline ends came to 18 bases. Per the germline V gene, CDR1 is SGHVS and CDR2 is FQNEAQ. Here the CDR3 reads CASSLLAEIYGYEQYF. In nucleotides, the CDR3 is TGTGCCAGCAGCTTATTAGCGGAGATTTATGGGTACGAGCAGTACTTC.

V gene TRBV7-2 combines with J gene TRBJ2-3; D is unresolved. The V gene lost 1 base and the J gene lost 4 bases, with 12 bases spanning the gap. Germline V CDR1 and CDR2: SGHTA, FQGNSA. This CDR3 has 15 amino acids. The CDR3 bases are TGTGCCAGCAGCTTAGAGAGAGGATGGGCAGATACGCAGTATTTT. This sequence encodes CASSLERGWADTQYF.

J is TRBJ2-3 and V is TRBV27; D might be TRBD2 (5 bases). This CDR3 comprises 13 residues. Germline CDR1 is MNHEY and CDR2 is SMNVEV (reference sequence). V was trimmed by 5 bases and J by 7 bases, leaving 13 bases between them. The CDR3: CASSTPDSYTQYF. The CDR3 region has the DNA TGTGCCAGCAGTACACCGGACTCCTATACGCAGTATTTT.

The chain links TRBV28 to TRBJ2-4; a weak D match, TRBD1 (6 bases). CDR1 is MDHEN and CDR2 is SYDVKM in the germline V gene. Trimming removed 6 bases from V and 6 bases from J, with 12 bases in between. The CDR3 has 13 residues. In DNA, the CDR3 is TGTGCCAGCAGCACCAGGGGAAGAAACATTCAGTACTTC. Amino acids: CASSTRGRNIQYF.

The CDR3 DNA is TGTGCCTGGAGTGTACTCGGGTCCACAGATACGCAGTATTTT. Protein: CAWSVLGSTDTQYF. The chain carries TRBV30 and TRBJ2-3, with D hard to call. Looked up from germline, CDR1 is GTSNPN and CDR2 is SVGIG (reference sequence). The V and J ends lost 0 bases and 2 bases respectively, with 9 bases between them. The CDR3 extends over 14 amino acids.

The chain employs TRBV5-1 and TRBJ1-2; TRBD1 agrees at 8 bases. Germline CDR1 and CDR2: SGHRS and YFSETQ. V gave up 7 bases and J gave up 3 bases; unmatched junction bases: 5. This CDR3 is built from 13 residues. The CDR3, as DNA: TGCGCCAGCGGACAGGGCAATGACTATGGCTACACCTTC. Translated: CASGQGNDYGYTF.

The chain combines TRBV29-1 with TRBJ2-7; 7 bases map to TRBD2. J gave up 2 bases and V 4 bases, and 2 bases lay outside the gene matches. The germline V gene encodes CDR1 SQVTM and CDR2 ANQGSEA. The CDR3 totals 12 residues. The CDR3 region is CSVGEGPYEQYF. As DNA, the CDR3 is TGCAGCGTTGGGGAGGGACCCTACGAGCAGTACTTC.

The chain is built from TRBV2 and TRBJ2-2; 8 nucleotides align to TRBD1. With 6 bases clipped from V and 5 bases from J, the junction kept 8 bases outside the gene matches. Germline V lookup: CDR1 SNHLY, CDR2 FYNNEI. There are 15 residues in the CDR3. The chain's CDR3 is CASRVDRGPTGELFF. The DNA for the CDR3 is TGTGCCAGCAGGGTAGACAGGGGCCCGACCGGGGAGCTGTTTTTT.

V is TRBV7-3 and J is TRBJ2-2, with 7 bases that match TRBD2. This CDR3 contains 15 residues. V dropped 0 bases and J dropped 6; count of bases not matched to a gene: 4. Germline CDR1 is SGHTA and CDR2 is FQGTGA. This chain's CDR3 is CASSLTSAGAGELFF. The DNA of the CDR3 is TGTGCCAGCAGCTTAACATCCGCGGGAGCCGGGGAGCTGTTTTTT.

CDR3 in amino acids: CASSLGSVINTEAFF. CDR3 bases: TGTGCCAGCAGTTTAGGGTCGGTGATTAACACTGAAGCTTTCTTT. The gene calls are TRBV27 and TRBJ1-1; D is unclear. Trimming cost V 2 bases and J 2 bases, with 12 bases left between them. The germline V gene encodes CDR1 MNHEY and CDR2 SMNVEV (reference sequence). This CDR3 is 15 amino acids long.

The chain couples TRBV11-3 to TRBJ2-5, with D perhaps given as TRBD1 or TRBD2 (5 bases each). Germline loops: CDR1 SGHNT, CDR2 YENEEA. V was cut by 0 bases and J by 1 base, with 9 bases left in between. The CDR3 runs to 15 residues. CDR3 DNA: TGTGCCAGCAGCTTAGATGGGGGAGTCCAAGAGACCCAGTACTTC. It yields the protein CASSLDGGVQETQYF.

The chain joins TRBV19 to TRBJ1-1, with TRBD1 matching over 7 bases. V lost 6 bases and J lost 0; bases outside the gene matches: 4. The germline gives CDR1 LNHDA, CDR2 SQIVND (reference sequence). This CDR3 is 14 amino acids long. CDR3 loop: CASSKGQLNTEAFF. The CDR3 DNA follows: TGTGCCAGTAGCAAGGGACAGCTGAACACTGAAGCTTTCTTT. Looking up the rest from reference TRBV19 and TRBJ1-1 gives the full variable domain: DGGITQSPKYLFRKEGQNVTLSCEQNLNHDAMYWYRQDPGQGLRLIYYSQIVNDFQKGDIAEGYSVSREKKESFPLTVTSAQKNPTAFYLCASSKGQLNTEAFFGQGTRLTVV.

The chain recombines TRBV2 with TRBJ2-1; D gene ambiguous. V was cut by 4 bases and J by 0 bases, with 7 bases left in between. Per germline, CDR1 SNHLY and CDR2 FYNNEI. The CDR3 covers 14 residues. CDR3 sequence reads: CASSAGNSYNEQFF. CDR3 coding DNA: TGTGCCAGCAGTGCCGGCAACTCCTACAATGAGCAGTTCTTC.

In nucleotides, the CDR3 is TGTGCCAGCAGCTTAGGGTGGACCGACTTGGATACGCAGTATTTT. Protein: CASSLGWTDLDTQYF. The chain carries TRBV7-3 and TRBJ2-3, with D uncertain. CDR3 size: 15 residues. The germline gives CDR1 SGHTA, CDR2 FQGTGA. Trimming removed 2 bases at V and 6 bases at J, with 15 bases between.

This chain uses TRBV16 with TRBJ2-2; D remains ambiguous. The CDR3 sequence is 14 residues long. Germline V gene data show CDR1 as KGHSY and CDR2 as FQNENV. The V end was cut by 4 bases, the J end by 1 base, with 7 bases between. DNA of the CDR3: TGTGCCAGCAGCCCAAACCAGAACACCGGGGAGCTGTTTTTT. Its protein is CASSPNQNTGELFF.

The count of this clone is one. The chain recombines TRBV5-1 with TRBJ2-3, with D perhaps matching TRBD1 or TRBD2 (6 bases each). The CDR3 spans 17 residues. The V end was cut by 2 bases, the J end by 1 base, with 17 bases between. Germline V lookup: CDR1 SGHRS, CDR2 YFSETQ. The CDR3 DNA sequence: TGCGCCAGCAGCTTAGGCAGGGGAGGTACGGGCACAGATACGCAGTATTTT. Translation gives CASSLGRGGTGTDTQYF.

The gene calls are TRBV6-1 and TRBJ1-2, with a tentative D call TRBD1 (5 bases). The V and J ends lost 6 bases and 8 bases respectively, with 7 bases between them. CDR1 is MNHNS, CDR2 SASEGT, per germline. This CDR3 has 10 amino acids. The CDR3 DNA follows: TGTGCCAGCAGGGACAACGGCTACACCTTC. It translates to CASRDNGYTF.

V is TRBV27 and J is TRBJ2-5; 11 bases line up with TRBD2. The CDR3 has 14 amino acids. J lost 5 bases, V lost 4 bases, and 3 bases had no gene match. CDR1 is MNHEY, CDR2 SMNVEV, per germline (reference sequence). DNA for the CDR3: TGTGCCAGCAGTTATAGCGGGAGGGCGGAGACCCAGTACTTC. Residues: CASSYSGRAETQYF.

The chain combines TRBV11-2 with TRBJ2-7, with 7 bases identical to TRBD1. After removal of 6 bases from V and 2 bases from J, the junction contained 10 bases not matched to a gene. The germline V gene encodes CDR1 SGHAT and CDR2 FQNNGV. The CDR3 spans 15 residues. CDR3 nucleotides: TGTGCCAGCAGGTTGGTGAGGGGGCGTCCCTACGAGCAGTACTTC. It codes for CASRLVRGRPYEQYF.

CDR3 region: CSTRSIRLGINNEQFF. CDR3 DNA sequence: TGCAGCACCCGAAGTATTCGACTAGGAATAAACAATGAGCAGTTCTTC. The chain couples TRBV29-1 to TRBJ2-1, with a possible D match to TRBD2 (6 bases). CDR1 and CDR2 (germline): SQVTM, ANQGSEA. Trimming took 8 bases from V and 5 from J, leaving 25 bases between them. The CDR3 loop spans 16 amino acids.

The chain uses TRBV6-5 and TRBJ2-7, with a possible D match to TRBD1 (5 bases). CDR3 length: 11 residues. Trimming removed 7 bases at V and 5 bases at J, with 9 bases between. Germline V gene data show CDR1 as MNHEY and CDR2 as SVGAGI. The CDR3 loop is CASTKGNEQYF. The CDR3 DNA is TGTGCCAGCACGAAGGGGAACGAGCAGTACTTC.

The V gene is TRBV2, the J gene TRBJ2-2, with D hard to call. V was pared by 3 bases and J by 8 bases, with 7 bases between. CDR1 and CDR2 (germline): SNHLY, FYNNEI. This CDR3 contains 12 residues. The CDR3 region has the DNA TGTGCCAGCAGTGATTATGGGGGGGAGCTGTTTTTT. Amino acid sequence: CASSDYGGELFF.

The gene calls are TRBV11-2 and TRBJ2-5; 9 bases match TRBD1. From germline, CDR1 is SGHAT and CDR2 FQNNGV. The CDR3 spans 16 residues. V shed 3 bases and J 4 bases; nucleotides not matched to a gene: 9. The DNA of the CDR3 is TGTGCCAGCAGCTTCCCGACAGGGGGTCTTTCAGAGACCCAGTACTTC. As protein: CASSFPTGGLSETQYF.

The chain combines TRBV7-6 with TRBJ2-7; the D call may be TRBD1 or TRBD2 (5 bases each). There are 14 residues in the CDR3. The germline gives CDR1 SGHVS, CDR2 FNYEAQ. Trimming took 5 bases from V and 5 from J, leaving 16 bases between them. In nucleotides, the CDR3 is TGTGCCAGCAGCGAAACGGGACCTTCGGACGAGCAGTACTTC. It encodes CASSETGPSDEQYF.

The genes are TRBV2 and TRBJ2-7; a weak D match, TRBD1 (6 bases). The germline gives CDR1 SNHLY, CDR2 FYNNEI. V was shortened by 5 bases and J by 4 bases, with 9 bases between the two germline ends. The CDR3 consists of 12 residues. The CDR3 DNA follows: TGTGCCAGCAGTATAGACAGGTACGAGCAGTACTTC. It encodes CASSIDRYEQYF. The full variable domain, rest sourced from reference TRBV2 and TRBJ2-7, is EPEVTQTPSHQVTQMGQEVILRCVPISNHLYFYWYRQILGQKVEFLVSFYNNEISEKSEIFDDQFSVERPDGSNFTLKIRSTKLEDSAMYFCASSIDRYEQYFGPGTRLTVT.

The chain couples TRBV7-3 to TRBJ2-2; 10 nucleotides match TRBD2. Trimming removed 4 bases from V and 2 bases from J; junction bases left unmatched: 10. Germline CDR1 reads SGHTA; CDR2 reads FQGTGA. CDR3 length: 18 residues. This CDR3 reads CASSSLVAGGSNTGELFF. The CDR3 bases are TGTGCCAGCAGCTCCCTTGTAGCGGGAGGCTCCAACACCGGGGAGCTGTTTTTT.